Below, one T cell receptor beta chain is given with its context. The antigen remains unidentified. Germline and junction disagree at one end, which may indicate a read error. The observed sequence ends 3 residues before the CDR3 terminus, with the missing tail filled in from the germline J gene. The sample is drawn from a study of T cells in women clearing cervical HPV infection. CDR3 length: 14 residues. Per the germline V gene, CDR1 is SGHDT and CDR2 is YYEEEE. Prevalent HPV16 infections were excluded; only incident single HPV16 infections included. TCRdb's table, derived via immunoSEQ multiplex PCR, lists solely in-frame clones and lacks some. This table lists approximately 30,000 clones. Study findings and constraints: Controls had more TRBV6-7 (approximately 0.15%) than cases (roughly 0.11%).

The sequenced sample was blood buffy coat. The receptor was derived from a woman aged 18 to 75 with a cervical HPV16 infection that either progressed to CIN3+ or cleared (not recorded which). The chain combines TRBV5-6 with TRBJ1-1; 8 nucleotides match TRBD1. CDR3 protein: CASSLRQGNTKAFF. The DNA read from the CDR3 is TGTGCCAGCAGTTTAAGACAGGGGAACACTAAA.